One and the same sample provided the 17 T cell receptor beta chains below, sequenced in a study of OX40 agonist ivuxolimab in advanced cancers. Here immunoSEQ multiplex PCR was the method, and the copy in TCRdb shows in-frame clones only, minus some. The table lists tens of thousands of clones, more than 70% of them singletons. This sample comprised CD4+ or CD8+ T cells sorted from blood, obtained in a trial of the OX40 agonist ivuxolimab. These receptor sequences come from an adult with an advanced solid tumor such as melanoma, head and neck, liver or kidney cancer.

The chain uses TRBV5-1 and TRBJ1-2; 8 nucleotides agree with TRBD1. Germline V gives CDR1 SGHRS, CDR2 YFSETQ. The CDR3 is 14 amino acids. V gave up 7 bases and J gave up 8 bases; unmatched junction bases: 13. CDR3 sequence (DNA): TGCGCCAGCTCGGAACAGGGGGGCGGAGGCGGCTACACCTTC. It encodes CASSEQGGGGGYTF.

The gene calls are TRBV5-1 and TRBJ1-6; the D is unclear. V was cut by 4 bases and J by 8 bases, with 10 bases left in between. This CDR3 comprises 13 residues. Germline-derived CDR1 and CDR2 are SGHRS and YFSETQ. CDR3 DNA sequence: TGCGCCAGCAGCGTCAGTCGAGATTCACCCCTCCACTTT. Encoded protein: CASSVSRDSPLHF.

The rearrangement joins TRBV18 to TRBJ1-6; 9 nucleotides match TRBD1. In germline, CDR1 is KGHSH, CDR2 LQKENI. V shed 3 bases and J 7 bases; nucleotides not matched to a gene: 7. The CDR3 is made up of 16 amino acids. The CDR3 reads CASSPDRGGRNSPLHF. DNA for the CDR3: TGTGCCAGCTCACCGGACAGGGGAGGCCGGAATTCACCCCTCCACTTT.

This clone was seen a single time. The CDR3 protein is CASSLTWTNNSPLHF. The CDR3 region has the DNA TGTGCCAGCAGCTTAACCTGGACGAATAATTCACCCCTCCACTTT. J is TRBJ1-6 and V is TRBV7-2; D is uncertain. Trimming pared 2 bases from V and 5 bases from J, leaving 10 bases between. CDR1 and CDR2 (germline): SGHTA, FQGNSA. The CDR3 runs to 15 residues.

The J gene is TRBJ2-7, the V gene TRBV5-4; 9 bases align to TRBD1. V lost 1 base to trimming and J lost 2 bases; unmatched junction nucleotides: 10. CDR1 SGHNT and CDR2 YYREEE come from the germline V gene (reference sequence). This CDR3 is built from 17 residues. The CDR3: CASSLRLGQGTPYEQYF. CDR3 DNA sequence: TGTGCCAGCAGCTTGAGACTGGGACAGGGAACCCCCTACGAGCAGTACTTC.

The CDR3 DNA reads as TGTGCCACCAGCAGACCGACAGGGGATGAAAAACTGTTTTTT. Translation: CATSRPTGDEKLFF. The chain uses TRBV15 and TRBJ1-4, with 8 nucleotides matching TRBD1. The germline V gene has CDR1 LNHNV and CDR2 YYDKDF (reference sequence). This CDR3 spans 14 amino acids. The V and J ends lost 2 bases and 6 bases, in that order; junction bases with no gene match: 2.

This chain connects TRBV25-1 to TRBJ1-1; a possible D gene is TRBD1 (5 bases). Germline V gives CDR1 MGHDK, CDR2 SYGVNS. CDR3 length equals 15 residues. The V end was cut by 7 bases, the J end by 3 bases, with 18 bases between. The CDR3 protein is CASMKVGGRDTEAFF. CDR3 coding DNA: TGTGCCAGCATGAAGGTGGGGGGGAGGGACACTGAAGCTTTCTTT.

The chain uses TRBV6-5 and TRBJ2-5; no firm D call. CDR1 is MNHEY and CDR2 is SVGAGI in the germline V gene. The V and J ends lost 0 bases and 5 bases respectively, with 10 bases between them. The CDR3 has 14 amino acids. CDR3 coding DNA: TGTGCCAGCAGTTACTCCGTAGTAGGGGAGACCCAGTACTTC. It specifies CASSYSVVGETQYF.

The chain employs TRBV19 and TRBJ2-5; D is perhaps TRBD1 (6 bases). The CDR3 has 15 amino acids. Germline CDR1 LNHDA, CDR2 SQIVND (reference sequence). The V end lost 3 bases, the J end lost 5 bases, and 16 bases lay between the germline ends. The CDR3 nucleotides read TGTGCCAGTAGTATGCAGCTGGGGGCGTCGGAGACCCAGTACTTC. Translated: CASSMQLGASETQYF.

The J gene is TRBJ2-5, the V gene TRBV6-6; tentative D call: TRBD1 (5 bases). Trimming stripped 0 bases from V and 5 bases from J, with 13 bases between. Looked up from germline, CDR1 is MNHNY and CDR2 is SVGAGI (reference sequence). The CDR3 loop spans 15 amino acids. CDR3 nucleotides: TGTGCCAGCAGTTACTCGGGCAGGGAAGGTGAGACCCAGTACTTC. It codes for CASSYSGREGETQYF.

V gene TRBV27 combines with J gene TRBJ1-2; 9 bases fit TRBD1. This CDR3 is built from 14 residues. V was clipped by 5 bases and J by 2 bases; unmatched bases: 3. Germline loops: CDR1 MNHEY, CDR2 SMNVEV (reference sequence). CDR3 sequence: CASSLGTGNYGYTF. CDR3 in DNA: TGTGCCAGCAGTCTAGGGACAGGGAACTATGGCTACACCTTC.

The gene calls are TRBV6-5 and TRBJ2-7, with a possible D match to TRBD1 (6 bases). The CDR3 has 13 residues. Trimming removed 6 bases from V and 1 base from J, with 10 bases in between. From germline, CDR1 is MNHEY and CDR2 SVGAGI. CDR3 protein: CASRTRGSYEQYF. CDR3 DNA: TGTGCCAGCAGAACCAGGGGTTCCTACGAGCAGTACTTC.

V is TRBV6-5 and J is TRBJ2-7; D gene uncertain. Trimming stripped 6 bases from V and 1 base from J, with 7 bases between. The CDR3 covers 12 residues. Germline V gene data show CDR1 as MNHEY and CDR2 as SVGAGI. The CDR3 reads CASSGRSYEQYF. DNA of the CDR3: TGTGCCAGCAGCGGCAGGTCCTACGAGCAGTACTTC.

V gene TRBV2 combines with J gene TRBJ1-1; 9 bases fit TRBD1. CDR1 and CDR2 from the germline V gene are SNHLY and FYNNEI. CDR3 length equals 14 residues. V shed 6 bases, J shed 1 base, and the junction held 3 bases outside the gene matches. The CDR3 nucleotides are TGTGCCAGCAGGGGACAGGGAACGAACACTGAAGCTTTCTTT. This translates into CASRGQGTNTEAFF.

This clone showed up just once. This chain joins TRBV7-2 and TRBJ1-3, with D possibly matching TRBD1 (6 bases). This CDR3 comprises 13 residues. Germline V CDR1 and CDR2: SGHTA, FQGNSA. V lost 6 bases and J lost 4, with 10 bases in between. DNA for the CDR3: TGTGCCAGCAGACAGGGTTACGGAAACACCATATATTTT. This sequence encodes CASRQGYGNTIYF.

The chain uses TRBV12-5 and TRBJ1-1, with TRBD1 identical over 8 bases. This CDR3 region has 18 residues. Germline V gene lookup returns CDR1 LGHNT and CDR2 FRNRAP. V was clipped by 0 bases and J by 4 bases; unmatched bases: 13. This CDR3 is CASGLVPRQGIFATEAFF. Written as DNA, the CDR3 is TGTGCTAGTGGTTTGGTACCGAGACAGGGGATTTTTGCCACTGAAGCTTTCTTT.

The chain carries TRBV5-4 and TRBJ2-3, with D perhaps matching TRBD2 (6 bases). The V gene lost 4 bases and the J gene lost 1 base, with 10 bases spanning the gap. The CDR3 covers 14 residues. Per the germline V gene, CDR1 is SGHNT and CDR2 is YYREEE (reference sequence). The CDR3 is CASSRWGGTDTQYF. The CDR3 DNA sequence: TGTGCCAGCAGCCGATGGGGGGGCACAGATACGCAGTATTTT.